A selection of T cell receptor beta chains follows, all from one sample in a study of T cell clonotyping in hematopoietic cell transplantation. Clones were sequenced by immunoSEQ multiplex PCR, and TCRdb holds only the in-frame ones, with some missing. The sample has about 20,000 clones, almost 90% seen once. This specimen was peripheral blood mononuclear cells, taken before stem cell transplant. The receptors were gathered from a man between 18 and 29 years old with biphenotypic leukemia. Some clones in this sample may be carry-over from other donors' samples. Each CDR3 is given with its conserved first and last residue. Each record gives: V gene, D gene, CDR3 length, J gene, clone size, CDR3 DNA, CDR3 protein. A D gene is named only where the DNA matches it firmly. Clone sizes are given selectively: once, few, many, or a class where the clone is expanded.

>TRBV19|TRBD1|15|TRBJ1-5|NA
TGTGCCAGTAGTATAGGGACAGGGGGCAATCAGCCCCAGCATTTT
CASSIGTGGNQPQHF
>TRBV6-1|TRBD1|15|TRBJ2-7|NA
TGTGCCAGCAGTGAAGCGTGGGGACAGGGTTACGAGCAGTACTTC
CASSEAWGQGYEQYF
>TRBV7-3|NA|16|TRBJ1-1|once
TGTGCCAGCAGCTCTCCCGGAGAGTCAACCTCCACTGAAGCTTTCTTT
CASSSPGESTSTEAFF
>TRBV9|TRBD1|15|TRBJ1-2|once
TGTGCCAGCAGCGGCCGGGACAGGGGAGACTATGGCTACACCTTC
CASSGRDRGDYGYTF
>TRBV4-2|NA|12|TRBJ1-5|few
TGTGCCAGCAGCCAAGGGTATCAGCCCCAGCATTTT
CASSQGYQPQHF
>TRBV19|NA|16|TRBJ1-5|NA
TGTGCCAGTAGTATCCCCGCGACACTTAGCAATCAGCCCCAGCATTTT
CASSIPATLSNQPQHF
>TRBV4-2|NA|15|TRBJ2-2|NA
TGTGCCAGCAGCCAACGAGGCGGGAAGGACGGGGAGCTGTTTTTT
CASSQRGGKDGELFF
>TRBV6-5|NA|12|TRBJ2-7|NA
TGTGCCAGCGCTCCGGGACGCCACGAGCAGTACTTC
CASAPGRHEQYF
>TRBV19|NA|14|TRBJ1-4|NA
TGTGCCAGTACCCCCCGGGGGTATGGTGAAAAACTGTTTTTT
CASTPRGYGEKLFF
>TRBV2|NA|15|TRBJ2-2|NA
TGTGCCAGCACCGGAGAGGACAGCAACACCGGGGAGCTGTTTTTT
CASTGEDSNTGELFF
>TRBV25-1|NA|15|TRBJ2-5|NA
TGTGCCAGCAGTGAATTCGGGGGAGAAGGGGGGACCCAGTACTTC
CASSEFGGEGGTQYF
>TRBV10-1|NA|14|TRBJ2-2|NA
TGCGCCAGCAGTTCAGGGGTGAACACCGGGGAGCTGTTTTTT
CASSSGVNTGELFF
>TRBV10-3|NA|14|TRBJ1-4|NA
TGTGCCATCAGTGGTTTTCAGGATAATGAAAAACTGTTTTTT
CAISGFQDNEKLFF
>TRBV7-6|NA|13|TRBJ1-3|once
TGTGCCAGCAGATCGATAGGTGGAAACACCATATATTTT
CASRSIGGNTIYF
>TRBV7-8|NA|15|TRBJ1-2|NA
TGTGCCAGCAGCTTCGGGGTCCCCATAATCTATGGCTACACCTTC
CASSFGVPIIYGYTF